This T cell receptor (beta chain) was identified in a study of control samples from healthy donors and cancer patients. Clones were sequenced by immunoSEQ multiplex PCR, and TCRdb holds only the in-frame ones, with some missing. The repertoire holds around 85,000 clones, with approximately 94% as singletons. The CDR3 sequence is 18 residues long. With 1 base removed from V and 0 bases from J, the gap between germline ends came to 15 bases. The germline gives CDR1 LGHDT, CDR2 YNNKEL (reference sequence). The TCR sequence derives from a woman aged 18-35 years in good health. The chain is built from TRBV3-1 (or the pseudogene TRBV3-2) and TRBJ2-2; D might be TRBD2 (6 bases). The sequenced sample was blood. The CDR3 DNA is TGTGCCAGCAGCCAAGGGCTTTTTTGGACTACGAACACCGGGGAGCTGTTTTTT. Protein product: CASSQGLFWTTNTGELFF.